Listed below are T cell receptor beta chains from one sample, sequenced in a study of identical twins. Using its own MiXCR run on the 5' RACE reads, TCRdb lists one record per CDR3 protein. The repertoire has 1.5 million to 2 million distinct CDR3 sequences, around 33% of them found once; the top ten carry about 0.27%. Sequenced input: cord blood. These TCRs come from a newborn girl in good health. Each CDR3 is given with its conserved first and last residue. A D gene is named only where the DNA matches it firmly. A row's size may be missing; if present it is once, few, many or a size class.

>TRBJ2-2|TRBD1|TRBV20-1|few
CSAGTGANTGELFF
TGCAGTGCTGGGACAGGGGCGAACACCGGGGAGCTGTTTTTT
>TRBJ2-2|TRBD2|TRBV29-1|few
CSVEDLLGLAGGWGTGELFF
TGCAGCGTTGAAGATCTTCTCGGACTAGCGGGAGGTTGGGGCACCGGGGAGCTGTTTTTT
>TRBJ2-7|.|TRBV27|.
CASSLAGIGTYEQYF
TGTGCCAGCAGTTTAGCGGGAATAGGGACCTACGAGCAGTACTTC
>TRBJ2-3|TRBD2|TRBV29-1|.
CSVWGGFTDTQYF
TGCAGCGTGTGGGGAGGGTTCACAGATACGCAGTATTTT
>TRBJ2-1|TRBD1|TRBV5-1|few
CASSPTQGAIAYNEQFF
TGCGCCAGCAGCCCGACACAGGGGGCTATCGCCTACAATGAGCAGTTCTTC
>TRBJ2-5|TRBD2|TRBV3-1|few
CASSQDRLAGGSQETQYF
TGTGCCAGCAGCCAAGATCGGCTAGCGGGGGGGTCACAAGAGACCCAGTACTTC
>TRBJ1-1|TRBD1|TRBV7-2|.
CASIPGGRVSTEAFF
TGTGCCAGCATCCCAGGGGGGCGGGTGAGCACTGAAGCTTTCTTT
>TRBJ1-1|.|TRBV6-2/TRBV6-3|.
CASLGRQNTEAFF
TGTGCCAGCTTGGGACGGCAGAACACTGAAGCTTTCTTT
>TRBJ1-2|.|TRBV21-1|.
CASSKRARDTYGYTF
TGTGCCAGCAGCAAGCGGGCCCGGGACACCTATGGCTACACCTTC
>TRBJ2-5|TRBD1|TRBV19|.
CASSIAGTGVKTQYF
TGTGCCAGTAGTATAGCCGGGACAGGGGTGAAGACCCAGTACTTC
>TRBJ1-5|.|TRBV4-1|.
CASRLTVYSNQPQHF
TGCGCCAGCAGGCTGACGGTTTATAGCAATCAGCCCCAGCATTTT
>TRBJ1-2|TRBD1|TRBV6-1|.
CASSATGQGGYGYTF
TGTGCCAGCAGTGCGACGGGACAGGGGGGCTATGGCTACACCTTC
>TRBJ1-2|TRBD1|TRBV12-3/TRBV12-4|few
CASKLQGAPNYGYTF
TGTGCCAGCAAACTACAGGGGGCACCTAACTATGGCTACACCTTC
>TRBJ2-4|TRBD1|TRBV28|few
CASRERTGKQYF
TGTGCCAGCAGAGAAAGGACAGGCAAGCAGTACTTC
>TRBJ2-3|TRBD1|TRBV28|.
CASRLTGSADTQYF
TGTGCCAGCAGGTTGACAGGGTCCGCAGATACGCAGTATTTT
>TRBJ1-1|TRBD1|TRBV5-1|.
CASTGGAKDLSTEAFF
TGCGCCAGCACAGGGGGCGCGAAGGATTTGAGCACTGAAGCTTTCTTT
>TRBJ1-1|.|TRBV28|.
CASSPSVTGEAFF
TGTGCCAGCAGTCCTAGCGTTACAGGTGAAGCTTTCTTT
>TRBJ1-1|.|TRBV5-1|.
CASSLVGRGSTEAFF
TGCGCCAGCAGCTTGGTAGGGAGGGGGAGCACTGAAGCTTTCTTT
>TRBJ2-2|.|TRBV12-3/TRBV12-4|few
CASSPPQQGLGTGELFF
TGTGCCAGCAGTCCCCCCCAACAGGGCCTAGGGACCGGGGAGCTGTTTTTT
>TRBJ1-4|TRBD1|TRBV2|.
CASRRETGVNEKLFF
TGTGCCAGCAGGAGGGAAACAGGGGTTAATGAAAAACTGTTTTTT
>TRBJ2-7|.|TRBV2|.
CASKGTSYEQYF
TGTGCCAGCAAAGGCACGTCCTACGAGCAGTACTTC
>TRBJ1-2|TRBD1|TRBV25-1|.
CASSEQGGIYGYTF
TGTGCCAGCAGTGAGCAAGGGGGCATATATGGCTACACCTTC
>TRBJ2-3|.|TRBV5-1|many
CASSPTWGEDTQYF
TGCGCCAGCAGCCCTACGTGGGGGGAAGATACGCAGTATTTT
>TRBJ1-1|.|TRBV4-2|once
CASSQGRFNTEAFF
TGTGCCAGCAGCCAAGGGCGGTTTAACACTGAAGCTTTCTTT
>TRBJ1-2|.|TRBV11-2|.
CASSPERSNYGYTF
TGTGCCAGCAGCCCAGAGAGGTCTAACTATGGCTACACCTTC
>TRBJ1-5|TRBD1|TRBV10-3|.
CGTGSYSNQPQHF
TGCGGGACAGGGAGTTATAGCAATCAGCCCCAGCATTTT
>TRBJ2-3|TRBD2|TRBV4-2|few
CASSQGRLAGLGTTDTQYF
TGTGCCAGCAGCCAAGGCCGCCTAGCGGGATTGGGTACCACAGATACGCAGTATTTT
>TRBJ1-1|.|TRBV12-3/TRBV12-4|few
CASRQTLEAFF
TGTGCCAGCAGACAAACCCTTGAAGCTTTCTTT
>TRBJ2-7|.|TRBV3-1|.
CASSQEGLHYEQYF
TGTGCCAGCAGCCAAGAGGGGCTACACTACGAGCAGTACTTC
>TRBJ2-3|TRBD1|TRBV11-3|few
CASSSGQARERDTQYF
TGTGCCAGCAGCTCCGGACAGGCCCGCGAGAGAGATACGCAGTATTTT
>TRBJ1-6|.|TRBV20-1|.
CSARPTGRSNSPLHF
TGCAGTGCTAGACCGACGGGACGTTCAAATTCACCCCTCCACTTT
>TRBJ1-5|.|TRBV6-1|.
CASSHQPLGPGRSNQPQHF
TGTGCCAGCAGCCATCAACCCCTTGGCCCGGGAAGGAGCAATCAGCCCCAGCATTTT
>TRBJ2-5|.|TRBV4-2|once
CASSPPGQLFNEQYF
TGTGCCAGCAGCCCCCCCGGACAGCTTTTCAATGAGCAGTACTTC
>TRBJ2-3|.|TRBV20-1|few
CSASSVGTATDTQYF
TGCAGTGCTAGTTCCGTCGGGACTGCGACAGATACGCAGTATTTT
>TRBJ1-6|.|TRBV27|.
CASSLRRNSPLHF
TGTGCCAGCAGTTTACGGAGAAATTCACCCCTCCACTTT
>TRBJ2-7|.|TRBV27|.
CASSSTGSGGYEQYF
TGTGCCAGCAGTTCAACCGGGTCCGGGGGCTACGAGCAGTACTTC
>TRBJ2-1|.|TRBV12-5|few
CASGLDPTGRNEQFF
TGTGCTAGTGGTTTGGACCCCACGGGGCGGAATGAGCAGTTCTTC
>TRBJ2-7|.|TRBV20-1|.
CSAREGGWGYEQYF
TGCAGTGCTAGAGAAGGAGGCTGGGGCTACGAGCAGTACTTC
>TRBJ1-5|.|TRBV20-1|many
CSARDPNQPQHF
TGCAGTGCTAGAGATCCCAATCAGCCCCAGCATTTT
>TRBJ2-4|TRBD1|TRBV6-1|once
CASSDDRGLAKNIQYF
TGTGCCAGCAGTGACGACAGGGGACTAGCCAAAAACATTCAGTACTTC
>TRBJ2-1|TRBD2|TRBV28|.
CASRPTSGLSSYNEQFF
TGTGCCAGCAGGCCGACTAGCGGCTTGAGCTCCTACAATGAGCAGTTCTTC
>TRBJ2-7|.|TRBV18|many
CASSPGPSYEQYF
TGCGCCAGCAGTCCGGGACCCTCCTACGAGCAGTACTTC
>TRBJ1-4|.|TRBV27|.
CASSPPRVRHNEKLFF
TGTGCCAGCAGTCCGCCCAGGGTGCGACATAATGAAAAACTGTTTTTT
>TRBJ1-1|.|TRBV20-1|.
CSARGGTNTEAFF
TGCAGTGCTAGAGGCGGAACGAACACTGAAGCTTTCTTT
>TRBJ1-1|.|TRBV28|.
CASSQRALRTEAFF
TGTGCCAGCAGTCAGCGGGCGCTAAGGACTGAAGCTTTCTTT
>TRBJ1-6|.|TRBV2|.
CASSGTQNSPLHF
TGTGCCAGCAGTGGAACTCAGAATTCACCCCTCCACTTT
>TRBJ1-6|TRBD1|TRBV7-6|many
CASSLEGQANSPLHF
TGTGCCAGCAGCTTAGAAGGACAGGCGAATTCACCCCTCCACTTT
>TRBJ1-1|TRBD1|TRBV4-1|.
CASSQPRTGRYTEAFF
TGCGCCAGCAGCCAACCCCGGACAGGTCGGTACACTGAAGCTTTCTTT
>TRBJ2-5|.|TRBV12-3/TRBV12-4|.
CASSLEGQGETQYF
TGTGCCAGCAGTTTAGAGGGGCAGGGAGAGACCCAGTACTTC